The 24 T cell receptor beta chains in this list originate from one sample, sequenced in a study of shared clonotypes between healthy human individuals. The table came from immunoSEQ multiplex PCR; TCRdb's copy has only in-frame clones and leaves some out. This sample carries about 450,000 clones, 75% to 85% of them seen once, and the ten largest clones take about 12%. The sequencing input was PBMCs. These receptor sequences come from a woman aged 40 to 50 in good health. Some clones in this sample may be carry-over from other donors' samples.

The rearrangement uses TRBV4-2 and TRBJ2-1, with a weak D call TRBD2 (6 bases). V was cut by 0 bases and J by 4 bases, with 10 bases left in between. The V gene's germline CDR1 is LGHNA and CDR2 YNFKEQ. The CDR3 totals 15 residues. CDR3 in amino acids: CASSQDGEAYNEQFF. DNA for the CDR3: TGTGCCAGCAGCCAAGATGGGGAGGCGTACAATGAGCAGTTCTTC.

The chain joins TRBV30 to TRBJ2-1; 7 bases map to TRBD2. CDR3 length: 13 residues. V shed 7 bases, J shed 0 bases, and the junction held 3 bases outside the gene matches. Germline CDR1 and CDR2: GTSNPN and SVGIG (reference sequence). CDR3 in amino acids: CASLADSYNEQFF. DNA of the CDR3: TGTGCCTCTCTAGCGGACTCCTACAATGAGCAGTTCTTC.

The gene calls are TRBV28 and TRBJ1-1, with D hard to call. CDR3 length: 12 amino acids. V gave up 5 bases and J gave up 3 bases, with 7 bases separating them. Germline CDR1 MDHEN, CDR2 SYDVKM. CDR3 in amino acids: CASSASHTEAFF. CDR3 nucleotide sequence: TGTGCCAGCAGTGCTAGCCACACTGAAGCTTTCTTT.

CDR3 protein: CASSYSGAPYNEQFF. For the CDR3, the DNA is TGTGCCAGCAGTTACTCCGGGGCGCCCTACAATGAGCAGTTCTTC. This chain uses TRBV6-5 with TRBJ2-1; D could derive from TRBD1 or TRBD2 (5 bases each). The V gene's germline CDR1 is MNHEY and CDR2 SVGAGI. V lost 0 bases and J lost 2, with 8 bases in between. CDR3 length equals 15 residues.

The rearrangement joins TRBV7-6 to TRBJ2-2, with D possibly TRBD2 on 6 matching bases. This CDR3 contains 15 residues. V lost 8 bases to trimming and J lost 0 bases, with 13 bases between them. Per the germline V gene, CDR1 is SGHVS and CDR2 is FNYEAQ. The CDR3 loop is CASRYSGANTGELFF. Here the CDR3 DNA reads TGTGCCAGCCGCTATAGCGGCGCGAACACCGGGGAGCTGTTTTTT.

This clone was detected only once. The rearrangement links TRBV5-1 to TRBJ1-1; possibly TRBD1 for D (6 bases). Trimming shortened V by 4 bases and J by 1 base, and 11 bases separated the two germline ends. Germline values: CDR1 SGHRS, CDR2 YFSETQ. The CDR3 runs 14 residues. CDR3 in DNA: TGCGCCAGCAGCGTGGGACAATCGAACACTGAAGCTTTCTTT. It codes for CASSVGQSNTEAFF.

This clone showed up many times. The CDR3 sequence is CATRRDREDTGELFF. The DNA for the CDR3 is TGTGCCACCAGGCGGGACAGGGAAGACACCGGGGAGCTGTTTTTT. The rearrangement links TRBV15 to TRBJ2-2, with TRBD1 identical over 9 bases. Germline CDR1 reads LNHNV; CDR2 reads YYDKDF (reference sequence). Trimming removed 6 bases from V and 3 bases from J; junction bases left unmatched: 5. This CDR3 region has 15 residues.

This chain joins TRBV7-9 and TRBJ2-7; D call uncertain. The CDR3 runs to 15 residues. Trimming left V 5 bases short and J 2 bases short, with 16 bases between. Germline assignment: CDR1 SEHNR and CDR2 FQNEAQ (reference sequence). CDR3 sequence reads: CASSLWTRSPYEQYF. CDR3 coding DNA: TGTGCCAGCAGCCTCTGGACCCGCTCCCCCTACGAGCAGTACTTC. The whole variable domain, remainder taken from reference TRBV7-9 and TRBJ2-7, is DTGVSQNPRHKITKRGQNVTFRCDPISEHNRLYWYRQTLGQGPEFLTYFQNEAQLEKSRLLSDRFSAERPKGSFSTLEIQRTEQGDSAMYLCASSLWTRSPYEQYFGPGTRLTVT.

The V gene is TRBV5-1, the J gene TRBJ1-4; D ambiguous. Germline CDR1 reads SGHRS; CDR2 reads YFSETQ. The CDR3 runs to 15 residues. Between the trimmed V and J ends, which lost 0 bases and 7 bases, there was a span of 13 bases. The CDR3 region is CASSLGGRAFEKLFF. The DNA of the CDR3 is TGCGCCAGCAGCTTGGGCGGTAGGGCATTTGAAAAACTGTTTTTT.

J is TRBJ1-2 and V is TRBV5-4; TRBD1 agrees at 8 bases. V trimming: 5 bases; J trimming: 8 bases; junction bases outside the gene matches: 11. There are 14 residues in the CDR3. The V gene's germline CDR1 is SGHNT and CDR2 YYREEE (reference sequence). The CDR3 sequence is CASRIPGGAGGYTF. CDR3 sequence (DNA): TGTGCCAGCAGGATACCAGGGGGCGCGGGAGGCTACACCTTC.

The chain recombines TRBV19 with TRBJ1-5; TRBD1 might be the D (6 bases). CDR1 is LNHDA, CDR2 SQIVND, per germline (reference sequence). The CDR3 consists of 15 residues. The V gene lost 10 bases and the J gene lost 3 bases, with 19 bases spanning the gap. The chain's CDR3 is CATKTQGLANQPQHF. The CDR3 bases are TGTGCCACGAAGACACAGGGTCTCGCCAATCAGCCCCAGCATTTT.

This clone was seen ten or more times. CDR3 in amino acids: CTSSQDLVTSASSYEQYF. The CDR3, as DNA: TGCACCAGCAGCCAAGATCTTGTGACTAGCGCGAGCTCCTACGAGCAGTACTTC. The chain carries TRBV1 and TRBJ2-7; TRBD2 reflects the table's D call only, with no check against the DNA. TRBV1 constitutes a pseudogene. This CDR3 region has 18 residues.

The chain employs TRBV5-4 and TRBJ2-7; D possibly uses TRBD1 or TRBD2 (5 bases each). Trimming removed 4 bases from V and 3 bases from J, with 14 bases in between. The CDR3 is 14 amino acids. In germline, CDR1 is SGHNT, CDR2 YYREEE (reference sequence). In DNA form, the CDR3 reads TGTGCCAGCAGCACGGGACCGATTATCTACGAGCAGTACTTC. This translates into CASSTGPIIYEQYF.

V and J are TRBV4-2 and TRBJ1-4; a possible D gene is TRBD1 (6 bases). The V end lost 0 bases, the J end lost 8 bases, and 16 bases lay between the germline ends. Per germline, CDR1 LGHNA and CDR2 YNFKEQ. There are 16 residues in the CDR3. The CDR3 DNA follows: TGTGCCAGCAGCCAAGAGGGCGGGGGCTTTCGGGAAAAACTGTTTTTT. Translating it yields CASSQEGGGFREKLFF.

V is TRBV10-3 and J is TRBJ1-3; D unresolved. Germline V gene sequence: CDR1 ENHRY, CDR2 SYGVKD. The V end lost 8 bases, the J end lost 8 bases, and 7 bases lay between the germline ends. This CDR3 has 10 amino acids. The chain's CDR3 is CAIGRDTIYF. Written as DNA, the CDR3 is TGTGCCATCGGGCGAGACACCATATATTTT.

V and J are TRBV29-1 and TRBJ2-7; 8 bases align to TRBD1. The CDR3 length is 13 residues. From germline, CDR1 is SQVTM and CDR2 ANQGSEA. With V trimmed by 1 base and J by 3 bases, 2 bases remained unmatched. Written as DNA, the CDR3 is TGCAGCGTTGAAGCAGGGGGCGGCTACGAGCAGTACTTC. This codes for CSVEAGGGYEQYF.

This chain uses TRBV9 with TRBJ2-5, with a tentative D call TRBD2 (5 bases). The length of the CDR3 is 15 residues. Germline-derived CDR1 and CDR2 are SGDLS and YYNGEE. V was trimmed by 1 base and J by 2 bases, leaving 12 bases between them. CDR3 sequence (DNA): TGTGCCAGCAGCGTAATAGGAGCGGAGCAAGAGACCCAGTACTTC. Protein product: CASSVIGAEQETQYF.

This clone was observed a handful of times. This chain connects TRBV19 to TRBJ1-1; 7 nucleotides match TRBD1. Germline CDR1 reads LNHDA; CDR2 reads SQIVND (reference sequence). V shed 4 bases, J shed 10 bases, and the junction held 3 bases outside the gene matches. CDR3 size: 11 residues. The CDR3: CASSTGGRAFF. DNA of the CDR3: TGTGCCAGTAGTACAGGGGGAAGAGCTTTCTTT. The full variable domain, in which reference TRBV19 and TRBJ1-1 provide the parts outside the CDR3, is DGGITQSPKYLFRKEGQNVTLSCEQNLNHDAMYWYRQDPGQGLRLIYYSQIVNDFQKGDIAEGYSVSREKKESFPLTVTSAQKNPTAFYLCASSTGGRAFFGQGTRLTVV.

This chain uses TRBV11-3 with TRBJ2-2, with 13 bases fitting TRBD2. V dropped 5 bases and J dropped 7; count of bases not matched to a gene: 13. The germline gives CDR1 SGHNT, CDR2 YENEEA. This CDR3 region has 18 residues. DNA for the CDR3: TGTGCCAGCAGCAATTCTCCGGCTAGACTAGCGGGAGGCGGGGAGCTGTTTTTT. It yields the protein CASSNSPARLAGGGELFF.

The chain links TRBV28 to TRBJ2-7; 8 bases are shared with TRBD2. The V gene's germline CDR1 is MDHEN and CDR2 SYDVKM. This CDR3 comprises 14 residues. Unmatched junction bases numbered 11, after V lost 10 bases and J lost 3 bases. CDR3 DNA: TGTGCCACCAAACCGGGGGGGGCGGTCTACGAGCAGTACTTC. This translates into CATKPGGAVYEQYF.

This chain uses TRBV19 with TRBJ2-1; tentative D call: TRBD2 (6 bases). Trimming cost V 6 bases and J 4 bases, with 13 bases left between them. The CDR3 is made up of 14 amino acids. Germline V CDR1 and CDR2: LNHDA, SQIVND (reference sequence). The CDR3 is CASRSGVGYNEQFF. DNA for the CDR3: TGTGCCAGTAGATCGGGAGTTGGATACAATGAGCAGTTCTTC.

The count of this clone is one. The CDR3 sequence is CASSQDIAGANVLTF. The CDR3 DNA reads as TGTGCCAGCAGCCAAGATATTGCTGGGGCCAACGTCCTGACTTTC. This rearrangement joins TRBV4-2 to TRBJ2-6; D gene uncertain. V lost 0 bases, J lost 2 bases, and 5 bases lay in between. Germline lookup yields CDR1 LGHNA and CDR2 YNFKEQ. This CDR3 spans 15 amino acids.

The J gene is TRBJ2-5, the V gene TRBV10-3; D is undetermined. Gene TRBJ2-7 matches the end of the DNA better, so the J call may be wrong. CDR1 ENHRY and CDR2 SYGVKD come from the germline V gene. The CDR3 totals 13 residues. The CDR3 reads CAISDGITYEQYF. The CDR3 nucleotides read TGTGCCATCAGTGATGGGATCACCTACGAGCAGTACTTC.

The table lists this clone with a few counts. The genes are TRBV9 and TRBJ1-1, with D unclear. The CDR3 totals 15 residues. CDR1 is SGDLS, CDR2 YYNGEE, per germline. V was pared by 4 bases and J by 4 bases, with 17 bases between. CDR3 in amino acids: CASSFGVGDGTEAFF. In DNA, the CDR3 is TGTGCCAGCAGCTTCGGAGTTGGGGATGGCACTGAAGCTTTCTTT.